This TCR beta chain appears in the sequencing data of a study of control samples from healthy donors and cancer patients. Produced via immunoSEQ multiplex PCR; TCRdb's table is partial and in-frame only. The repertoire holds about 160,000 clones, approximately 96% seen once, with approximately 1% in the top ten. This clone has a handful of counts. This CDR3 is built from 14 residues. V was pared by 7 bases and J by 7 bases, with 7 bases of the junction left unmatched. CDR1 is LNHDA and CDR2 is SQIVND in the germline V gene (reference sequence). Material for sequencing was blood. The chain uses TRBV19 and TRBJ2-1, with 10 bases fitting TRBD2. This sequence was found in a woman aged 25 to 39 in good health. The CDR3 DNA follows: TGTGCCAGTACAAAAGCGGGAGGGCGAAATGAGCAGTTCTTC. This translates into CASTKAGGRNEQFF.